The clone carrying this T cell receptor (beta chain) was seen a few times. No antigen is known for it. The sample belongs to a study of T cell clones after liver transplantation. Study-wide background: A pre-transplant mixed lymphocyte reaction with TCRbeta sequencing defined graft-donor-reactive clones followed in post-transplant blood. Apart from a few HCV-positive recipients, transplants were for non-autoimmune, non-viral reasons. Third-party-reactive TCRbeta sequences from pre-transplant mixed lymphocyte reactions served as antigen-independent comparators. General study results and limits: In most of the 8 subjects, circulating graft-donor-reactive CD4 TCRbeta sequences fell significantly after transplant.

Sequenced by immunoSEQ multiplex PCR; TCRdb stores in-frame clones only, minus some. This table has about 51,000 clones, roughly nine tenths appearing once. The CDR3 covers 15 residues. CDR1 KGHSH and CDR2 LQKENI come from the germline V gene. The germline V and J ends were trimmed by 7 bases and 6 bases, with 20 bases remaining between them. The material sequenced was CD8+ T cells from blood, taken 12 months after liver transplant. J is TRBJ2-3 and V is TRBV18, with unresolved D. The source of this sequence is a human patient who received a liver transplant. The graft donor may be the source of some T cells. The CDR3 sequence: CASFTGPMIADTQYF. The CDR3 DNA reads TGTGCCAGCTTTACCGGCCCAATGATTGCTGATACGCAGTATTTT. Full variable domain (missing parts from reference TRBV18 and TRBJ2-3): NAGVMQNPRHLVRRRGQEARLRCSPMKGHSHVYWYRQLPEEGLKFMVYLQKENIIDESGMPKERFSAEFPKEGPSILRIQQVVRGDSAAYFCASFTGPMIADTQYFGPGTRLTVL.